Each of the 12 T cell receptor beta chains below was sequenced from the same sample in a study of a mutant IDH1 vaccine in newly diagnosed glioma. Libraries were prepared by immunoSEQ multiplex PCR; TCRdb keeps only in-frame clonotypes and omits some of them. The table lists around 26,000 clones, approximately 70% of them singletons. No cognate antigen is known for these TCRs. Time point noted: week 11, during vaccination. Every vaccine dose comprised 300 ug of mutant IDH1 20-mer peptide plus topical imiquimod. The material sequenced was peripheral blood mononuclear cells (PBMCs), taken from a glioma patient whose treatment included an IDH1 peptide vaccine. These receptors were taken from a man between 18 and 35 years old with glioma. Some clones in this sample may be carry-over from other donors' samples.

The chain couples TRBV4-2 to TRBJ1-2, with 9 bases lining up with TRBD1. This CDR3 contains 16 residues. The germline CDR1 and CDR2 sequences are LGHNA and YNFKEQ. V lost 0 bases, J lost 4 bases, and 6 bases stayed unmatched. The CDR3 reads CASSQDQGQGSYGYTF. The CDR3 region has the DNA TGTGCCAGCAGCCAAGATCAAGGACAGGGGAGCTATGGCTACACCTTC.

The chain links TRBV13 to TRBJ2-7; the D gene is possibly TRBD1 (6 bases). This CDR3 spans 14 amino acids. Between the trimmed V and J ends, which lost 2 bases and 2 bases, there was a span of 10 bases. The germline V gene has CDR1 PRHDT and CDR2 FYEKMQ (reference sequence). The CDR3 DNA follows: TGTGCCAGCAGCTTACCCGGGACAACCTACGAGCAGTACTTC. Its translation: CASSLPGTTYEQYF.

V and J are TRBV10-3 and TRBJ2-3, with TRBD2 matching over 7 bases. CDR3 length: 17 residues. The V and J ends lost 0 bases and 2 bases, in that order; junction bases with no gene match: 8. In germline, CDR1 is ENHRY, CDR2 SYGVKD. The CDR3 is CAISESTQRGVTDTQYF. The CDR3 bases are TGTGCCATCAGTGAGTCGACTCAGCGGGGAGTCACAGATACGCAGTATTTT.

The CDR3 DNA reads TGTGCCAGCAGCTCCGGCAACAGGGAGCAGTACTTC. Translation: CASSSGNREQYF. This rearrangement joins TRBV7-8 to TRBJ2-7; the D gene is possibly TRBD1 (5 bases). The germline V gene has CDR1 SGHVS and CDR2 FQNEAQ. V was cut by 4 bases and J by 7 bases, with 11 bases left in between. The CDR3 runs to 12 residues.

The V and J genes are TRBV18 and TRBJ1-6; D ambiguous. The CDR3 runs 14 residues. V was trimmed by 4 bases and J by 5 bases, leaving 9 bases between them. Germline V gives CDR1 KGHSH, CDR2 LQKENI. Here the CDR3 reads CASSLEMNNSPLHF. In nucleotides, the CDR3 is TGTGCCAGCTCACTGGAGATGAATAATTCACCCCTCCACTTT.

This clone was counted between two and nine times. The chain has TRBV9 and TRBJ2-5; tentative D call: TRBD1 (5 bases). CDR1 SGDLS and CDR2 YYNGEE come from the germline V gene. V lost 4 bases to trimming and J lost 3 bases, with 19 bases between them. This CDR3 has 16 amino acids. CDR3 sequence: CASSPSGSGWEETQYF. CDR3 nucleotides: TGTGCCAGCAGCCCCTCAGGGTCCGGTTGGGAAGAGACCCAGTACTTC.

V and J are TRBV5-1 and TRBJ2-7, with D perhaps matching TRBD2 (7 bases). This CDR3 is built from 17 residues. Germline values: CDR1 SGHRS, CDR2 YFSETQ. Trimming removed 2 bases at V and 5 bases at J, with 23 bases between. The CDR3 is CASSFGGGRGRKDEQYF. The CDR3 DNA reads TGCGCCAGCAGCTTTGGGGGGGGACGGGGGCGCAAAGACGAGCAGTACTTC.

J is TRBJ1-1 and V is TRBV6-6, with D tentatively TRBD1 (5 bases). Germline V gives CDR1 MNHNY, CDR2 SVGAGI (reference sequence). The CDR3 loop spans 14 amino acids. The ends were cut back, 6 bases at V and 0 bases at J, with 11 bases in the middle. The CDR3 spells CASSHDRMNTEAFF. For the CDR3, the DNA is TGTGCCAGCAGCCACGACAGAATGAACACTGAAGCTTTCTTT.

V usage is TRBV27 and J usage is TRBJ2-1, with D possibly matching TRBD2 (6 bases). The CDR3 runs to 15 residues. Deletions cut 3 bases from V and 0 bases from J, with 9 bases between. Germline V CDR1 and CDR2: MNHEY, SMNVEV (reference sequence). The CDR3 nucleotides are TGTGCCAGCAGTTTCGGGAGCACCTCCTACAATGAGCAGTTCTTC. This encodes CASSFGSTSYNEQFF.

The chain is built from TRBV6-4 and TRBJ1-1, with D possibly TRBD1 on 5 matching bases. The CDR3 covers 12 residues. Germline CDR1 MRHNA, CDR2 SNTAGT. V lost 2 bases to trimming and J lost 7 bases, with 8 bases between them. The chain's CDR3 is CASSDSGGEAFF. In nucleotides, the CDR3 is TGTGCCAGCAGTGACAGTGGGGGTGAAGCTTTCTTT.

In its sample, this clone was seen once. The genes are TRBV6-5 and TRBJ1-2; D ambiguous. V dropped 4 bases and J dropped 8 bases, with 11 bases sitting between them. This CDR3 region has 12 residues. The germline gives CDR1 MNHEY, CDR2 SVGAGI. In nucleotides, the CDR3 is TGTGCCAGCAGTTGGGGAGGGCACGGCTACACCTTC. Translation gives CASSWGGHGYTF.

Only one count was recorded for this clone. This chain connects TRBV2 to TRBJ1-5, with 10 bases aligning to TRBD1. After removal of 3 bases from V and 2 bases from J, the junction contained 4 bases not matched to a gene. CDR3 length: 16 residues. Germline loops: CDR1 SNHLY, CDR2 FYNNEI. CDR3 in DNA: TGTGCCAGCAGTGATGGGGACAGGGGTGGCAATCAGCCCCAGCATTTT. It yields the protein CASSDGDRGGNQPQHF.